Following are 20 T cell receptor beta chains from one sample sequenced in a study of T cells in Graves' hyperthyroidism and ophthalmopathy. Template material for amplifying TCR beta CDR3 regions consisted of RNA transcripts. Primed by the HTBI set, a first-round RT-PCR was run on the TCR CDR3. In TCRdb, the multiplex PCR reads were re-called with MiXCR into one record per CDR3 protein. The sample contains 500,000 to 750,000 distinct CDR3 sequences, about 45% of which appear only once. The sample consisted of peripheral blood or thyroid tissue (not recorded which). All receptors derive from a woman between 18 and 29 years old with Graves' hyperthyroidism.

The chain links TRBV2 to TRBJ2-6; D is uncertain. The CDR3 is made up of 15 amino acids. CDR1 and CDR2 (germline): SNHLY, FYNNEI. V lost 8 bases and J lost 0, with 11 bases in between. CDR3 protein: CASSKRNSGANVLTF. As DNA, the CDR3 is TGTGCCAGCTCCAAACGGAACTCTGGGGCCAACGTCCTGACTTTC.

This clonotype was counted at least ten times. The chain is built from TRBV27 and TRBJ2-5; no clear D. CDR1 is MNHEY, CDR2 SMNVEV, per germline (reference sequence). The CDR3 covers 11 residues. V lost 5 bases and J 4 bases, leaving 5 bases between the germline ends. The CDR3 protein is CASSAAETQYF. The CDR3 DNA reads TGTGCCAGCAGTGCCGCAGAGACCCAGTACTTC.

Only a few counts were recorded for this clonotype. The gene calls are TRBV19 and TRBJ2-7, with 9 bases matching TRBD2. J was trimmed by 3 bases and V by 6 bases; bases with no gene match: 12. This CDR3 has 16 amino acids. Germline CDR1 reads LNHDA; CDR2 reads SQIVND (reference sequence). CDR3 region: CASSPEGTSYFYEQYF. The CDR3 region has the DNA TGTGCCAGTAGCCCAGAAGGGACTAGCTATTTCTACGAGCAGTACTTC.

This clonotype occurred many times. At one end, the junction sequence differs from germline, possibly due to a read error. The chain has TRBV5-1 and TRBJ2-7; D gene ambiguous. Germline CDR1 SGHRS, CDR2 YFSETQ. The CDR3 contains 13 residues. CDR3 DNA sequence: TGTGCCAGCAGCCTAGAGTCCACCTACGAGCAGTACTTC. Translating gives CASSLESTYEQYF.

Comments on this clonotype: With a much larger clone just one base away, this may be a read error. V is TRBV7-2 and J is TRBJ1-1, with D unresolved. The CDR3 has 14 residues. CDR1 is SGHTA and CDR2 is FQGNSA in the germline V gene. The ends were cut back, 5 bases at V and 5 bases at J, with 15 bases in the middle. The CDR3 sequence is CASSQGGFGTEAFF. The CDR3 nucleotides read TGTGCCAGCAGCCAAGGAGGGTTTGGGACTGAAGCTTTCTTT.

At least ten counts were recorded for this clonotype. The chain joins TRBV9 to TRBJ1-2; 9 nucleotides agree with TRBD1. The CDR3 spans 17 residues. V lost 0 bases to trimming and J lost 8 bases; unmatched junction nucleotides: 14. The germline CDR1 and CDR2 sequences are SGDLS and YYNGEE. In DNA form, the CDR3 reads TGTGCCAGCAGCGTAGAGCCGGGGACAGGGATATGGGACGGCTACACCTTC. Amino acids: CASSVEPGTGIWDGYTF.

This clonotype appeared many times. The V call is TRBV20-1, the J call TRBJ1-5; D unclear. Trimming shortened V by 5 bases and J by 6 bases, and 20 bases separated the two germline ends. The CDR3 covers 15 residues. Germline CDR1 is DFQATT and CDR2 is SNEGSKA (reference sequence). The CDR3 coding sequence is TGCAGTGCTGGGCCTAGGACTCGAGGAGGTCAGCCCCAGCATTTT. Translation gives CSAGPRTRGGQPQHF.

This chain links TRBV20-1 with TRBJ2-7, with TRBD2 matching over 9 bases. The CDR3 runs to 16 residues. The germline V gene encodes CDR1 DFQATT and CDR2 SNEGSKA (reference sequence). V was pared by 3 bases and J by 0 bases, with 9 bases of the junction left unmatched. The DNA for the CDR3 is TGCAGTGCTAGGCCTCTTAGCGGGGGAATCTCCTACGAGCAGTACTTC. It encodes CSARPLSGGISYEQYF.

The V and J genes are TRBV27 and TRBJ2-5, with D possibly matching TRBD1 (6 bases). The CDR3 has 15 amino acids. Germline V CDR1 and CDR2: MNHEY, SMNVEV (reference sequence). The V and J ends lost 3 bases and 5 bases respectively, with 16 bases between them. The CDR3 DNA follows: TGTGCCAGCAGTTTCACCGTGGGGGCTGTGGAGACCCAGTACTTC. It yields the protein CASSFTVGAVETQYF.

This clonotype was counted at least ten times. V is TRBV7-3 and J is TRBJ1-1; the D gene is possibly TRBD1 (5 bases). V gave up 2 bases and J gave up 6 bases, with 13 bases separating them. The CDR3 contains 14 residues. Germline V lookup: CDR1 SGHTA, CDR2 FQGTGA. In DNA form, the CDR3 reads TGTGCCAGCAGCTTAGGAGGGGCTTATTCTGAAGCTTTCTTT. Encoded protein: CASSLGGAYSEAFF.

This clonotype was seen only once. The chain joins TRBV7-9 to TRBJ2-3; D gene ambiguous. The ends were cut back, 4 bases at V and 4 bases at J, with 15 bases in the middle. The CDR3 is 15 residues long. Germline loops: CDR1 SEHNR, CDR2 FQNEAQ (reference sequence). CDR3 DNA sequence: TGTGCCAGCAGCTCAGGCGGATTCTCGGCAGATACGCAGTATTTT. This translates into CASSSGGFSADTQYF.

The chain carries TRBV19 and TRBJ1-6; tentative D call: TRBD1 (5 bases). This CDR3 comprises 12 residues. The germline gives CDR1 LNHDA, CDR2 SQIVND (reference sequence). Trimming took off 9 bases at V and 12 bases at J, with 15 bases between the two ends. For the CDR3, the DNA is TGTGCCAGCAGGGTGGAAGCATTACCCCTCCACTTT. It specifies CASRVEALPLHF. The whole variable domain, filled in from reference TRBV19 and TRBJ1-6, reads DGGITQSPKYLFRKEGQNVTLSCEQNLNHDAMYWYRQDPGQGLRLIYYSQIVNDFQKGDIAEGYSVSREKKESFPLTVTSAQKNPTAFYLCASRVEALPLHFGNGTRLTVT.

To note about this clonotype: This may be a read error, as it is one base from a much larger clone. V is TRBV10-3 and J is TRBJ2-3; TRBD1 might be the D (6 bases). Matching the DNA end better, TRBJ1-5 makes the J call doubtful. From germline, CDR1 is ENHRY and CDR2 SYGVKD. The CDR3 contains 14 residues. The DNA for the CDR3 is TGTGCCATCAGAACGGACAGCCGCACAGATACGCAGCATTTT. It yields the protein CAIRTDSRTDTQHF.

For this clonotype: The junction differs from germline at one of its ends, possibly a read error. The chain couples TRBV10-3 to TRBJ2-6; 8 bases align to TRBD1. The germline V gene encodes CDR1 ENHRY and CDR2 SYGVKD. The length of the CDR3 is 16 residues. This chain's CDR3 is CAIRGQANSGANVLTF. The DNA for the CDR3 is TGTGCCATCAGGGGACAGGCAAACTCTGGGGCCAACGTCCTGACCTTC.

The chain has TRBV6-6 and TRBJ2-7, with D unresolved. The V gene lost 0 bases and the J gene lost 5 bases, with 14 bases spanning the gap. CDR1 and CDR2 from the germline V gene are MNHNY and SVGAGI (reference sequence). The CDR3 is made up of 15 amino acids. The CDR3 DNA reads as TGTGCCAGCAGTTACTCGGATAGCCCCTACGACGAGCAGTACTTC. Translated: CASSYSDSPYDEQYF.

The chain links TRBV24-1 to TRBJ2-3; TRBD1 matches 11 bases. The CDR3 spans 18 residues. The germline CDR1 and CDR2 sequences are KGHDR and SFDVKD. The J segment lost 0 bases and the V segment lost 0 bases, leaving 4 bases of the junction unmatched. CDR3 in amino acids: CATSDLPGQGGSTDTQYF. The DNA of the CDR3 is TGTGCCACCAGTGATTTGCCGGGACAGGGGGGCAGCACAGATACGCAGTATTTT.

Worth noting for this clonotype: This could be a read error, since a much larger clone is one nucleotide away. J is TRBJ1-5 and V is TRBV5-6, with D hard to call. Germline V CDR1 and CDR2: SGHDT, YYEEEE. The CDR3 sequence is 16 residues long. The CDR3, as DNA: TGTGCCAGCAGCTTGGGGGCAGGTTATAGCGATCAGCCCCAGCATTTT. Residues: CASSLGAGYSDQPQHF.

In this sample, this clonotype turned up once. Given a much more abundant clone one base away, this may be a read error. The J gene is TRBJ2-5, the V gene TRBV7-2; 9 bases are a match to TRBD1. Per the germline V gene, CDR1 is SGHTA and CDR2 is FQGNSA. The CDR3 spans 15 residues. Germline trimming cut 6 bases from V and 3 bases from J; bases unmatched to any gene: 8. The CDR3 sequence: CASSSSTGGKETQYF. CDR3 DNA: TGTGCCAGCAGTTCCTCGACAGGGGGGAAAGAGACCCAGTACTTC.

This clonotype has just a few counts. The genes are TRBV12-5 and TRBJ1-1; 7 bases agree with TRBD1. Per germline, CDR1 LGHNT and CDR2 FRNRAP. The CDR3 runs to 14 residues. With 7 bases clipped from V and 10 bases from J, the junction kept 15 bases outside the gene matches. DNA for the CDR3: TGTGCTAGTGCCCCGCCCGCGGAGGGGGCAAGAGCTTTCTTT. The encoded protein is CASAPPAEGARAFF. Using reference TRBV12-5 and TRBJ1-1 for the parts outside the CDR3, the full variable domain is DARVTQTPRHKVTEMGQEVTMRCQPILGHNTVFWYRQTMMQGLELLAYFRNRAPLDDSGMPKDRFSAEMPDATLATLKIQPSEPRDSAVYFCASAPPAEGARAFFGQGTRLTVV.

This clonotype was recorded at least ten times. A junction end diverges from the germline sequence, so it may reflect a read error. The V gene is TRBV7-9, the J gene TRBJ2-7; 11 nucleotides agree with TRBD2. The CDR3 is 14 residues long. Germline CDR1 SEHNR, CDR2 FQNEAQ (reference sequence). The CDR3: CASSLAGGWNEQYF. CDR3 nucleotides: TGTGCCAGCAGCCTAGCGGGAGGTTGGAACGAGCAGTACTTC.